This T cell receptor (beta chain) is from a study of blood T cell repertoires in COVID-19. Across the whole study: In each case, the material was cDNA or gDNA derived from T cells, B-cell-depleted T cells, or PBMCs.

CDR1 is MNHEY, CDR2 SVGAGI, per germline. V gave up 6 bases and J gave up 4 bases, with 10 bases separating them. The CDR3 is 14 amino acids. Assay: immunoSEQ multiplex PCR; the TCRdb copy retains only in-frame clones and omits some. Seen here are some 43,000 clones, about four fifths observed once, and the top ten hold over 30%. Sequencing was done on a sample of peripheral blood. This TCR was sampled from a man aged 35 to 55 with active or convalescent COVID-19. The gene calls are TRBV6-5 and TRBJ2-6, with D uncertain. CDR3 sequence: CASRTRSGANVLTF. As DNA, the CDR3 is TGTGCCAGCAGGACGAGGAGCGGGGCCAACGTCCTGACTTTC.